Listed here is a single T cell receptor beta chain. The target of this receptor is not known. No much larger clone exists at a distance of one base, and base qualities are not known. These data originate in a study of OX40 agonist ivuxolimab in advanced cancers. With respect to the entire study: Ivuxolimab, which targeted the costimulatory receptor OX40 (CD134), was an agonistic, fully human IgG2 monoclonal antibody. Partial responses were achieved by three dose-escalation patients, of whom one had hepatocellular carcinoma and two had cutaneous melanoma. Peripheral TCRbeta sequencing aimed to test whether ivuxolimab altered TCR sequence diversity and caused clonal T-cell expansion. The paper reports the monotherapy dose-escalation portion (N of about 50 patients) of the phase I ivuxolimab trial. Intravenous ivuxolimab was administered to patients every 2 weeks at six dose levels: 0.01, 0.1, 0.3, 1.5, 3 and 10 mg/kg. Patients were allowed to have had prior anti-PD-1, anti-PD-L1 or anti-CTLA-4 therapy, and 30% to 40% of the dose-escalation patients had previously received checkpoint inhibitors. The dose-escalation cohort was 82.7% male with a mean age of around 64 years, ranging from roughly 20 to 80. Among the approximately 54 dose-escalation patients, approximately 20 had hepatocellular carcinoma, about 15 melanoma, 9 renal cell carcinoma and 9 head and neck cancer. Overall results and qualifications from the work: After ivuxolimab, expanded clones were on average more numerous among CD8+ T cells than among CD4+ T cells. The antigen specificity of the clonally expanded peripheral T cells was not determined. In the 0.1-3.0 mg/kg groups, partial responders had among the lowest normalized peripheral clonal expansion, particularly in CD8+ T cells. Low levels of normalized T-cell clonal expansion were also seen in some patients who did not respond. At doses from 0.1 to 3.0 mg/kg, clonal expansion was seen in both CD4+ and CD8+ blood T cells between baseline and week 6.

CDR1 and CDR2 were assigned from the germline V gene (reference sequence) as SEHNR and FQNEAQ. Trimming takes 5 bases from V and 0 bases from J, and the germline ends sit 17 bases apart. CDR3 length: 18 amino acids, cysteine to phenylalanine. Just the 54-base CDR3 DNA is kept, in frame starting at base 1. The trial excluded patients who had a history of autoimmune disease or were on systemic immunosuppression. In every dose cohort, peripheral blood was drawn for TCR sequencing at baseline, cycle 4 day 1, and cycle 7 day 1. The samples were drawn from a first-in-human, open-label, multicenter phase I dose-escalation trial of ivuxolimab. The trial enrolled adults with locally advanced or metastatic head and neck squamous cell, hepatocellular, melanoma or renal cell carcinoma. Before TCR sequencing, CD4+ T cells and CD8+ T cells from peripheral blood were sorted into separate populations. Genomic DNA was isolated from the sorted cells so that the TCRbeta CDR3 region could be sequenced. The immunoSEQ Assay was used to sequence the TCRbeta CDR3 regions. TCRdb obtained this table from immuneACCESS and retained in-frame rearrangements with V and J assigned. These tables miss some clones; where compared with another copy, unresolved V genes account for less than half of the shortfall, and the remainder is unexplained. Present in this sample are about 83,000 clones, about 90% of which were seen just once. The ten largest make up 8.4% of the sample.

Rearrangement joined TRBV7-9 to TRBJ2-6; there is no confident call for the D gene. The material sequenced was CD4+ or CD8+ T cells sorted from blood, taken in a trial of the OX40 agonist ivuxolimab. The sequence came from an adult with an advanced solid tumor such as melanoma, head and neck, liver or kidney cancer. The DNA sequence follows: TGTGCCAGCAGCGGTGCCCTAGACGGAAGCTCTGGGGCCAACGTCCTGACTTTC. The translation is CASSGALDGSSGANVLTF.